This T cell receptor (beta chain) appears in the sequencing data of a study of spatial heterogeneity in lung cancer. Findings and caveats of the study: Compared with follow-up, resection was when ubiquitous expanded tumor TCRs appeared in blood more.

This clonotype appeared many times. Its antigen is not known. Germline V gene data show CDR1 as MNHEY and CDR2 as SVGAGI. Trimming left V 6 bases short and J 6 bases short, with 12 bases between. The CDR3 has 14 amino acids. The time point was: sample taken at primary tumor resection. Samples were obtained from about 72 donors, all untreated early-stage non-small cell lung cancer patients. The sequenced material consisted of unsorted whole RNA from tumor, nontumor lung or frozen PBMC. A single record per CDR3 protein comes from TCRdb applying MiXCR to the 5' RACE reads. The data show about 23,000 distinct CDR3 sequences, 4% to 5% seen once.

This TCR derives from a male donor with early-stage non-small cell lung cancer. The chain combines TRBV6-5 with TRBJ1-6, with D perhaps matching TRBD1 (5 bases). This material consisted of PBMCs, taken at surgery. The DNA of the CDR3 is TGTGCCAGCAGCCCGGGACGGCTTAATTCACCCCTCCACTTT. As protein: CASSPGRLNSPLHF.